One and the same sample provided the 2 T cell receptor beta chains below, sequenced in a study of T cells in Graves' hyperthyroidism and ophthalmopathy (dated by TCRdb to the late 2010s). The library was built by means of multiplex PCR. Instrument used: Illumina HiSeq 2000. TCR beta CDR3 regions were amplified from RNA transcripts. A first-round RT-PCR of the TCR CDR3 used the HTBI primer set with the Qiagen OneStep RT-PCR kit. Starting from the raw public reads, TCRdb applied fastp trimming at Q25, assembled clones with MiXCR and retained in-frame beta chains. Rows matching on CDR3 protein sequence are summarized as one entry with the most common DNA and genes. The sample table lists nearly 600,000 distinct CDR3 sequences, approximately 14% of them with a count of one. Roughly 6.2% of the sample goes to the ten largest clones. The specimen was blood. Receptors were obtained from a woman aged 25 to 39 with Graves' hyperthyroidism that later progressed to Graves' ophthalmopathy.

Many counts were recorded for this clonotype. CDR3 DNA: TGTGCCAGCAGCCAACCTCAGGCCCACACAGATACGCAGTATTTT. Translating gives CASSQPQAHTDTQYF. The V and J genes are TRBV3-1 and TRBJ2-3; unclear D gene. CDR1 and CDR2 from the germline V gene are LGHDT and YNNKEL (reference sequence). V was trimmed by 2 bases and J by 2 bases, leaving 11 bases between them. There are 15 residues in the CDR3.

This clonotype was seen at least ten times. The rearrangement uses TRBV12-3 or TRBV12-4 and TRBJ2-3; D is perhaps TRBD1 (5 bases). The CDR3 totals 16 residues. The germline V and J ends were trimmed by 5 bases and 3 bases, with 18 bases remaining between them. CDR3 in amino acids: CASSPLGRVGTDTQYF. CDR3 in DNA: TGTGCCAGCAGTCCCCTCGGCAGGGTAGGGACAGATACGCAGTATTTT.